This T cell receptor beta chain was obtained from a study of neurological immune-mediated disorders. In its sample, this clonotype is medium-sized. TCRdb independently ran MiXCR on the 5' RACE reads; one entry per CDR3 protein. The table lists about 14,000 distinct CDR3 sequences, approximately 7.7% of them singletons. This CDR3 has 11 amino acids. Per the germline V gene, CDR1 is KGHSH and CDR2 is LQKENI. Trimming cost V 9 bases and J 11 bases, with 14 bases left between them. The gene calls are TRBV18 and TRBJ2-4; D remains unclear. The sequenced sample consisted of CD8+ T cells from blood. This receptor was identified in a woman in her thirties or forties in good health. In nucleotides, the CDR3 is TGTGCCAGACCGCACGAGAAGGTTCAGTACTTC. Its translation is CARPHEKVQYF. The full variable domain, its missing parts supplied by reference TRBV18 and TRBJ2-4, is NAGVMQNPRHLVRRRGQEARLRCSPMKGHSHVYWYRQLPEEGLKFMVYLQKENIIDESGMPKERFSAEFPKEGPSILRIQQVVRGDSAAYFCARPHEKVQYFGAGTRLSVL.